Below, 8 T cell receptor beta chains from the same sample are listed, as sequenced in a study of PD-1 blockade in classical Hodgkin lymphoma. Every patient experienced relapse after autologous stem cell transplantation, and brentuximab vedotin exposure varied. Clones were read by immunoSEQ multiplex PCR, and TCRdb kept only the in-frame ones, dropping some. The sample records 70,000 to 80,000 clones, about 93% being singletons. This specimen consisted of peripheral blood mononuclear cells (PBMCs), obtained at baseline. The receptors were sampled from a human donor with classical Hodgkin lymphoma.

The genes are TRBV27 and TRBJ2-1; 13 positions agree with TRBD2. CDR3 length: 15 amino acids. J lost 5 bases, V lost 4 bases, and 2 bases had no gene match. CDR1 and CDR2 from the germline V gene are MNHEY and SMNVEV (reference sequence). In DNA form, the CDR3 reads TGTGCCAGCAGTTCACTAGCGGGAGGGAACAATGAGCAGTTCTTC. Translation: CASSSLAGGNNEQFF.

The CDR3 sequence is CASSQATGSGPYNEQFF. In DNA, the CDR3 is TGCGCCAGCAGCCAAGCCACCGGTAGCGGGCCCTACAATGAGCAGTTCTTC. This chain uses TRBV4-3 with TRBJ2-1; TRBD2 agrees at 7 bases. The CDR3 consists of 17 residues. Unmatched junction bases numbered 8, after V lost 1 base and J lost 2 bases. CDR1 and CDR2 from the germline V gene are LGHNA and YSLEER.

The rearrangement links TRBV4-1 to TRBJ1-1; D is undetermined. Deletions cut 0 bases from V and 5 bases from J, with 16 bases between. The germline V gene has CDR1 MGHRA and CDR2 YSYEKL. This CDR3 spans 16 amino acids. CDR3 coding DNA: TGCGCCAGCAGCCAAGATCTTGGCAGCGGATATACTGAAGCTTTCTTT. The encoded protein is CASSQDLGSGYTEAFF.

V usage is TRBV11-1 and J usage is TRBJ2-1; D is possibly TRBD2 (5 bases). Germline lookup yields CDR1 SGHAT and CDR2 FQDESV (reference sequence). V was pared by 5 bases and J by 6 bases, with 20 bases between. This CDR3 region has 16 residues. The CDR3 nucleotides read TGTGCCAGCAGCCAACCCAAGAGGGATTCCGGCAATGAGCAGTTCTTC. Amino acid sequence: CASSQPKRDSGNEQFF.

V is TRBV5-4 and J is TRBJ2-1; D is undetermined. The CDR3 sequence is 11 residues long. Germline values: CDR1 SGHNT, CDR2 YYREEE (reference sequence). Trimming removed 6 bases from V and 6 bases from J, with 7 bases in between. CDR3 region: CASTLGNEQFF. In DNA form, the CDR3 reads TGTGCCAGCACTTTGGGCAATGAGCAGTTCTTC.

J is TRBJ1-1 and V is TRBV7-2, with D unresolved. Trimming stripped 2 bases from V and 1 base from J, with 5 bases between. Germline-derived CDR1 and CDR2 are SGHTA and FQGNSA. CDR3 length: 13 amino acids. The CDR3 region is CASSLFENTEAFF. DNA of the CDR3: TGTGCCAGCAGCTTATTCGAGAACACTGAAGCTTTCTTT.

The rearrangement links TRBV30 to TRBJ2-5, with 9 bases identical to TRBD2. V lost 3 bases, J lost 0 bases, and 5 bases stayed unmatched. Germline loops: CDR1 GTSNPN, CDR2 SVGIG (reference sequence). This CDR3 is built from 15 residues. CDR3 loop: CAWSEVAGDQETQYF. DNA for the CDR3: TGTGCCTGGAGCGAGGTAGCGGGGGACCAAGAGACCCAGTACTTC.

The CDR3 DNA sequence: TGTGCCAGCAGGACTAGCTTGGGAAATGAGCAGTTCTTC. It is translated as CASRTSLGNEQFF. This chain uses TRBV25-1 with TRBJ2-1, with 7 bases aligning to TRBD2. From germline, CDR1 is MGHDK and CDR2 SYGVNS. This CDR3 has 13 residues. J gave up 7 bases and V 6 bases, and 6 bases lay outside the gene matches.